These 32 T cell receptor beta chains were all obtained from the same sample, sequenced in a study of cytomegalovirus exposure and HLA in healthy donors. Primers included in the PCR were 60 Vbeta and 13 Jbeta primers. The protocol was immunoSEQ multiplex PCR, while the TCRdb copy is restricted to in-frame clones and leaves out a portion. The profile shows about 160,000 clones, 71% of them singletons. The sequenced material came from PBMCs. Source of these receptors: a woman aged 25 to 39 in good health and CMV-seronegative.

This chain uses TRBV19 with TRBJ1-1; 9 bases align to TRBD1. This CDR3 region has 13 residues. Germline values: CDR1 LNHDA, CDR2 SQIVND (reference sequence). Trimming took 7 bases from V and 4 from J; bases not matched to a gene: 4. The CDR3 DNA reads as TGTGCCAGTATCCTGACAGGGGGCACTGAAGCTTTCTTT. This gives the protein CASILTGGTEAFF. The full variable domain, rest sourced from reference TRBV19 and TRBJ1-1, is DGGITQSPKYLFRKEGQNVTLSCEQNLNHDAMYWYRQDPGQGLRLIYYSQIVNDFQKGDIAEGYSVSREKKESFPLTVTSAQKNPTAFYLCASILTGGTEAFFGQGTRLTVV.

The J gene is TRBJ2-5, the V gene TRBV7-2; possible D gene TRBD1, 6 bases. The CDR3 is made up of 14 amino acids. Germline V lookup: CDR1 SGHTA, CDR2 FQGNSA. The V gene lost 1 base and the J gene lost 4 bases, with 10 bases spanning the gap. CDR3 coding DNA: TGTGCCAGCAGCTTAGTCCAGGGGCTAGAGACCCAGTACTTC. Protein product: CASSLVQGLETQYF.

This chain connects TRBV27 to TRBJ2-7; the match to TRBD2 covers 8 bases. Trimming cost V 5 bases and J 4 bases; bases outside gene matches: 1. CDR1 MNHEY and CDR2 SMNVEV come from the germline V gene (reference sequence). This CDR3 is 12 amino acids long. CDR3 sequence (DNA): TGTGCCAGCAGTACGGGGGGGTACGAGCAGTACTTC. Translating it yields CASSTGGYEQYF.

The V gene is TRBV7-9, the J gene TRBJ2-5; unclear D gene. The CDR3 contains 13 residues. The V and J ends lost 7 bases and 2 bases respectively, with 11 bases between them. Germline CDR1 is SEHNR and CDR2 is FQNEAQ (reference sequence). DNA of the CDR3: TGTGCCAGCACTCTGGGCGTACAAGAGACCCAGTACTTC. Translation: CASTLGVQETQYF.

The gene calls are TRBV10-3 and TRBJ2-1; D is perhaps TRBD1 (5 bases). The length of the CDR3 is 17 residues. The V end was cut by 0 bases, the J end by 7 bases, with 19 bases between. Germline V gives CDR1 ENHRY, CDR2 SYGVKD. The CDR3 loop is CAISESTTVRVWNEQFF. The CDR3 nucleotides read TGTGCCATCAGTGAGTCTACGACAGTAAGGGTGTGGAATGAGCAGTTCTTC.

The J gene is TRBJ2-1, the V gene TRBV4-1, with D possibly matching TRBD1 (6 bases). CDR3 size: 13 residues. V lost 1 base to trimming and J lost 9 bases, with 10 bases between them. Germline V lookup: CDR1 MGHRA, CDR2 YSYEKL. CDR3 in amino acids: CASSQGTGSEQFF. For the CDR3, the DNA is TGCGCCAGCAGCCAAGGCACAGGGTCTGAGCAGTTCTTC.

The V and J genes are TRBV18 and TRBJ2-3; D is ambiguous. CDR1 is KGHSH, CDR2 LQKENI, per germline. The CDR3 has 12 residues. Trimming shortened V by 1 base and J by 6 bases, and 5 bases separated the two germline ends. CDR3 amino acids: CASSPQEDTQYF. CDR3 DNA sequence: TGTGCCAGCTCACCACAGGAGGATACGCAGTATTTT.

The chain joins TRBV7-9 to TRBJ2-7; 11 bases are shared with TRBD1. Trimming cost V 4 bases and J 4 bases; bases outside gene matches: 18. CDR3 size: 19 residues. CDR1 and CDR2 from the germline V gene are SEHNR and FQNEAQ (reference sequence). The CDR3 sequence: CASSSPAGTGGLQGYEQYF. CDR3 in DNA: TGTGCCAGCAGCTCTCCCGCCGGGACAGGGGGACTACAAGGGTACGAGCAGTACTTC.

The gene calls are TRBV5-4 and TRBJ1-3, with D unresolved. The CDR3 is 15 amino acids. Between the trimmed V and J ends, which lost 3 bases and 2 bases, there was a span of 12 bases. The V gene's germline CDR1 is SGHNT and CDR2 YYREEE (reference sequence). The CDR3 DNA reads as TGTGCCAGCAGCTATATAAATCCTGCTGGAAACACCATATATTTT. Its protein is CASSYINPAGNTIYF.

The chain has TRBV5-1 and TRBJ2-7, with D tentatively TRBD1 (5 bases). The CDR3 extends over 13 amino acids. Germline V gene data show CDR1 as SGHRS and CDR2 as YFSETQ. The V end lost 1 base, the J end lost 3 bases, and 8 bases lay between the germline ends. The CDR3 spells CASSLTGDYEQYF. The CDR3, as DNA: TGCGCCAGCAGCTTGACAGGAGACTACGAGCAGTACTTC.

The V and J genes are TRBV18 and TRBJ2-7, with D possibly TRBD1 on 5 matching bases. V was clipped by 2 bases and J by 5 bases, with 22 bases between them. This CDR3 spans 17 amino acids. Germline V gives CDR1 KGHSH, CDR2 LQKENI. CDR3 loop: CASSPDPPTWGLNEQYF. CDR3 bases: TGTGCCAGCTCACCAGATCCGCCGACATGGGGCTTGAACGAGCAGTACTTC.

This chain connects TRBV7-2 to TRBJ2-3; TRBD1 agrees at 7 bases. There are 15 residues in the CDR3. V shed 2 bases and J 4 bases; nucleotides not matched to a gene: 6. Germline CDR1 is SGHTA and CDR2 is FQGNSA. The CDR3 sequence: CASSLKGAGADTQYF. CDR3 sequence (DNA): TGTGCCAGCAGCTTAAAGGGGGCAGGGGCAGATACGCAGTATTTT.

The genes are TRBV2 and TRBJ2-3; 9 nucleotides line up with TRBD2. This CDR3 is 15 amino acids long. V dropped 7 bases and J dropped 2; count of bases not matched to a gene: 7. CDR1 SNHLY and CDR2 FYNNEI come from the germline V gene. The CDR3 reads CASTQGGRATDTQYF. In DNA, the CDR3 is TGTGCCAGCACCCAGGGCGGGAGGGCCACAGATACGCAGTATTTT.

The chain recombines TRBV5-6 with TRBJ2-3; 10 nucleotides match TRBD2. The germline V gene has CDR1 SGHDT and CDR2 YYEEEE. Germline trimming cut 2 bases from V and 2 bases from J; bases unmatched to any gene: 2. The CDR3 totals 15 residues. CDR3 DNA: TGTGCCAGCAGCTTCAGCGGGGGGGCCACAGATACGCAGTATTTT. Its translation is CASSFSGGATDTQYF. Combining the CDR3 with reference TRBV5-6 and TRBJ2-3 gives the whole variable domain DAGVTQSPTHLIKTRGQQVTLRCSPKSGHDTVSWYQQALGQGPQFIFQYYEEEERQRGNFPDRFSGHQFPNYSSELNVNALLLGDSALYLCASSFSGGATDTQYFGPGTRLTVL.

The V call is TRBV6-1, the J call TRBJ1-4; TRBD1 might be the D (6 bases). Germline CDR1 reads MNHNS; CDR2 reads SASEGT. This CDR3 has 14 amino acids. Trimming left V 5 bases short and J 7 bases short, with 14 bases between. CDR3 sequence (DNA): TGTGCCAGCAGTTCAACAGGGTTTCTTGAAAAACTGTTTTTT. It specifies CASSSTGFLEKLFF.

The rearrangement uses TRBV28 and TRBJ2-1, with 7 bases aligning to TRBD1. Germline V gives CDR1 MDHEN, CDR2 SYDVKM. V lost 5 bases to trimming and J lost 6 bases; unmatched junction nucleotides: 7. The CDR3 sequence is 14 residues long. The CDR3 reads CASSPLAGGNEQFF. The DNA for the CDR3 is TGTGCCAGCAGTCCCCTGGCAGGGGGCAATGAGCAGTTCTTC.

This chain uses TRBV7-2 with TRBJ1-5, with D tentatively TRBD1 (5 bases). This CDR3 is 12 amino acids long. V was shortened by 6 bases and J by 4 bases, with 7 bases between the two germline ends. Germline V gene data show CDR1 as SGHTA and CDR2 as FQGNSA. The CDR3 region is CASRQGNQPQHF. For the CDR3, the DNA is TGTGCCAGCAGGCAGGGAAATCAGCCCCAGCATTTT.

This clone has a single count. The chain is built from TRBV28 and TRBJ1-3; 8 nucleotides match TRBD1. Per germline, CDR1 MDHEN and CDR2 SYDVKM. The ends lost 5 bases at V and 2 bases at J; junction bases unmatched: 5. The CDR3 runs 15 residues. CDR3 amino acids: CASSIRTGTGNTIYF. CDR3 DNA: TGTGCCAGCAGTATTCGGACAGGGACTGGAAACACCATATATTTT.

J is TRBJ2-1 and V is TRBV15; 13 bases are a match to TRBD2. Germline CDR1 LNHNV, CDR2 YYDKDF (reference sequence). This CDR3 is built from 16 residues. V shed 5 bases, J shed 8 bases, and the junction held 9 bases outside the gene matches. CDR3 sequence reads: CATSAELAGGPYEQFF. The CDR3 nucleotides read TGTGCCACCAGCGCAGAACTAGCGGGGGGGCCCTATGAGCAGTTCTTC.

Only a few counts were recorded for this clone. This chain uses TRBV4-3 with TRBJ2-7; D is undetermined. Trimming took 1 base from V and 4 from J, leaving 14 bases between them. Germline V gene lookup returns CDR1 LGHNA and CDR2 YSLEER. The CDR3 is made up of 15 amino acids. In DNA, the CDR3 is TGCGCCAGCAGCCAAGCTTTACAGTTACAATACGAGCAGTACTTC. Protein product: CASSQALQLQYEQYF.

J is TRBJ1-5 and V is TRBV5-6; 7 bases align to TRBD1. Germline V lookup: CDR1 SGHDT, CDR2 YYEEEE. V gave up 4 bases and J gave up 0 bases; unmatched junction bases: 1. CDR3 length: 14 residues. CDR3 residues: CASSTGASNQPQHF. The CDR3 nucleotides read TGTGCCAGCAGCACAGGGGCTAGCAATCAGCCCCAGCATTTT.

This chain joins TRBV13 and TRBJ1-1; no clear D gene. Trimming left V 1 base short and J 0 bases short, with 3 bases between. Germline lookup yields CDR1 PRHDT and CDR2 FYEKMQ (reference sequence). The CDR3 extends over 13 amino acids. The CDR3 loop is CASSLVMNTEAFF. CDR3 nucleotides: TGTGCCAGCAGCTTAGTAATGAACACTGAAGCTTTCTTT.

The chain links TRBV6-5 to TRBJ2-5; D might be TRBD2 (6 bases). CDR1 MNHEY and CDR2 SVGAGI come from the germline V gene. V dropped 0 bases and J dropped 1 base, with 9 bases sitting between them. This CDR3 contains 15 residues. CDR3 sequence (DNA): TGTGCCAGCAGTTACTCCCCCGGGGGCCAAGAGACCCAGTACTTC. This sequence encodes CASSYSPGGQETQYF.

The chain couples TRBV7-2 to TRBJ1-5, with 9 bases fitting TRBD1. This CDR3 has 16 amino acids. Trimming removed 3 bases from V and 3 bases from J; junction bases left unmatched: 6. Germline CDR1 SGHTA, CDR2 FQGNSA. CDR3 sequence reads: CASSFTGTGYNQPQHF. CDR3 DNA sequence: TGTGCCAGCAGCTTTACCGGGACAGGGTACAATCAGCCCCAGCATTTT.

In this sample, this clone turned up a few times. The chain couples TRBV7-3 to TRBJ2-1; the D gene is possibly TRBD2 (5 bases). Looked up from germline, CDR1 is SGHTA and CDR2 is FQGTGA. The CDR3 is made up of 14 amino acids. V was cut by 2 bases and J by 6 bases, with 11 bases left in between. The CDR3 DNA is TGTGCCAGCAGCTTAGAAGCTACTAGCAATGAGCAGTTCTTC. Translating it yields CASSLEATSNEQFF.

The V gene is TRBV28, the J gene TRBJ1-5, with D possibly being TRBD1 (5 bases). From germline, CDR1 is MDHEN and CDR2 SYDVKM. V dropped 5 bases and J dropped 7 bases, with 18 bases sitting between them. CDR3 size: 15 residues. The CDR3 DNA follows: TGTGCCAGCAGTCCGGGGGAGGGTTTGGAACAGCCCCAGCATTTT. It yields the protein CASSPGEGLEQPQHF.

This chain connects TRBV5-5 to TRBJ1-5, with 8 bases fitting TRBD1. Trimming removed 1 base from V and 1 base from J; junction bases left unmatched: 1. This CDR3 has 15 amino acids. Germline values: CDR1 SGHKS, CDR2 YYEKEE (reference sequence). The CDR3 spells CASSLTGGSNQPQHF. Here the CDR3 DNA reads TGTGCCAGCAGCTTGACAGGGGGGAGCAATCAGCCCCAGCATTTT.

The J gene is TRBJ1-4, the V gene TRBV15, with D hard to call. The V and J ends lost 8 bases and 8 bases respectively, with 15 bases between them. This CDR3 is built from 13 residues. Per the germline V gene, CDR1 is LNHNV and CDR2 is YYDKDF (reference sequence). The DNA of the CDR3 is TGTGCCACCCATAGGCGGGGTGGAGAAAAACTGTTTTTT. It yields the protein CATHRRGGEKLFF. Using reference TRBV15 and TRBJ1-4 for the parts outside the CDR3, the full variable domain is DAMVIQNPRYQVTQFGKPVTLSCSQTLNHNVMYWYQQKSSQAPKLLFHYYDKDFNNEADTPDNFQSRRPNTSFCFLDIRSPGLGDTAMYLCATHRRGGEKLFFGSGTQLSVL.

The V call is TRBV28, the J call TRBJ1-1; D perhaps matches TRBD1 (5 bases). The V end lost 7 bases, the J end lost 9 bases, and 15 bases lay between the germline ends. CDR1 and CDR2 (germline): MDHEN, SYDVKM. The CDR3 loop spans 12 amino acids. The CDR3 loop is CASISDKTQAFF. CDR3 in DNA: TGTGCCAGCATCTCGGACAAGACCCAAGCTTTCTTT.

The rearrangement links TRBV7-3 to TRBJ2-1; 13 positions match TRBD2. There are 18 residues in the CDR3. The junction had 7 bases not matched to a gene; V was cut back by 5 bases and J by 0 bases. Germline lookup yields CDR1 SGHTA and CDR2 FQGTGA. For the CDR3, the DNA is TGTGCCAGCAGCCCCCGGACTAGCGGGGGTAGCTCCTACAATGAGCAGTTCTTC. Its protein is CASSPRTSGGSSYNEQFF.

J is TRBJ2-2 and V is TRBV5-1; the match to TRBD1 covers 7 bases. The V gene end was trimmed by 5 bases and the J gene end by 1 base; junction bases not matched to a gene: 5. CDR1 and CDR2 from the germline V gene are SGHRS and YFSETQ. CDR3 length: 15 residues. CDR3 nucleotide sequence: TGCGCCAGCAGTTTTCGACAGGGGAACACCGGGGAGCTGTTTTTT. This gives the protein CASSFRQGNTGELFF.

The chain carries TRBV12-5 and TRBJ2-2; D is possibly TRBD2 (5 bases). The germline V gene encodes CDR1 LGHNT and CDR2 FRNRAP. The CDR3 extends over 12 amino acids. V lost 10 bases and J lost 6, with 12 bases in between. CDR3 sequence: CATEGLPGELFF. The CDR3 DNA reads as TGTGCTACAGAGGGCCTGCCCGGGGAGCTGTTTTTT.